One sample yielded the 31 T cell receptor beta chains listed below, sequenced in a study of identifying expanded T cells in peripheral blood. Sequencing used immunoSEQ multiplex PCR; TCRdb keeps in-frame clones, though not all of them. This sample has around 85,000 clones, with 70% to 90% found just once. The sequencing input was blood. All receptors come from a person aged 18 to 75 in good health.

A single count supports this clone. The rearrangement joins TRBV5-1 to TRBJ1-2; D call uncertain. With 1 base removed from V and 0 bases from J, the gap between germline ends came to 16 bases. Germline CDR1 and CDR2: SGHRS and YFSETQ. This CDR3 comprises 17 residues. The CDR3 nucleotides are TGCGCCAGCAGCTTGACAATCCTAGGAAGTGCTAACTATGGCTACACCTTC. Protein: CASSLTILGSANYGYTF.

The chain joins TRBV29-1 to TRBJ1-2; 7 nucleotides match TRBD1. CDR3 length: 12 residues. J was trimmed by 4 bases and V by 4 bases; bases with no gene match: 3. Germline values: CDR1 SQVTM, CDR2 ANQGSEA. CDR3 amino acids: CSVVGQSYGYTF. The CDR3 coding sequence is TGCAGCGTTGTGGGACAGAGCTATGGCTACACCTTC.

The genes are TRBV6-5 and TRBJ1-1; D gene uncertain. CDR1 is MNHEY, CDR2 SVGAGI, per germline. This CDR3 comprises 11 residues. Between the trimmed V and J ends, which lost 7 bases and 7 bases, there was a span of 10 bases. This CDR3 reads CASKGNREAFF. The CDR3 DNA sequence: TGTGCCAGCAAAGGGAACCGTGAAGCTTTCTTT.

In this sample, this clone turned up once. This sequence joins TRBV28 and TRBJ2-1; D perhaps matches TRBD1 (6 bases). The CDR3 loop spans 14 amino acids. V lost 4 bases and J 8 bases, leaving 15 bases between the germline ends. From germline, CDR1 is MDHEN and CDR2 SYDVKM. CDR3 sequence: CASSSYRVQDEQFF. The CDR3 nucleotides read TGTGCCAGCAGTTCCTACAGGGTTCAGGATGAGCAGTTCTTC. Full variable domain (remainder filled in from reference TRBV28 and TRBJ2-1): DVKVTQSSRYLVKRTGEKVFLECVQDMDHENMFWYRQDPGLGLRLIYFSYDVKMKEKGDIPEGYSVSREKKERFSLILESASTNQTSMYLCASSSYRVQDEQFFGPGTRLTVL.

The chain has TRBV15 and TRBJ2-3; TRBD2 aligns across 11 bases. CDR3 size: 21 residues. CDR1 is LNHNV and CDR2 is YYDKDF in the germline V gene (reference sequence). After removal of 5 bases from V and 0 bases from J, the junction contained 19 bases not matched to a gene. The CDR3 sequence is CATSDKTGTSGLNPSTDTQYF. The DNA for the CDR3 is TGTGCCACCAGCGATAAAACGGGGACTAGCGGATTGAACCCTAGCACAGATACGCAGTATTTT.

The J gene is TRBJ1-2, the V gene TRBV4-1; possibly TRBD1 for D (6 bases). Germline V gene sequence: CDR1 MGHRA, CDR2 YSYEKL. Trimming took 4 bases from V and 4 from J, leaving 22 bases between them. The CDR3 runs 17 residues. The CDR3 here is CASSPPSPGGLVYGYTF. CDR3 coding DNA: TGCGCCAGCAGCCCGCCGTCCCCCGGGGGGCTGGTCTATGGCTACACCTTC.

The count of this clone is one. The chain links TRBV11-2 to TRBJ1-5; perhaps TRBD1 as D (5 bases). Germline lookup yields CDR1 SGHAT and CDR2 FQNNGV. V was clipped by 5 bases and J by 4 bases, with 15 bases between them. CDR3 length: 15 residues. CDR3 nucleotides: TGTGCCAGCAGCAAAGGGAGGGGCCTTAATCAGCCCCAGCATTTT. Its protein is CASSKGRGLNQPQHF.

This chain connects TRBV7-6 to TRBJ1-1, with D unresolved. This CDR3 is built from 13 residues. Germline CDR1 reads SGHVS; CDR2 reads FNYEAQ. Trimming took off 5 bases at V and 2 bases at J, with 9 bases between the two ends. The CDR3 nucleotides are TGTGCCAGCAGCCAAGGGATAAACACTGAAGCTTTCTTT. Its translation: CASSQGINTEAFF.

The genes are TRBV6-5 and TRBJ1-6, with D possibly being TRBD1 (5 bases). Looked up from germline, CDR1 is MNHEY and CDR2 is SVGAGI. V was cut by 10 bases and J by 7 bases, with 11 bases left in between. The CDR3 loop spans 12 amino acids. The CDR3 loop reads CATRGINSPLHF. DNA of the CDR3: TGTGCCACCCGGGGGATCAATTCACCCCTCCACTTT.

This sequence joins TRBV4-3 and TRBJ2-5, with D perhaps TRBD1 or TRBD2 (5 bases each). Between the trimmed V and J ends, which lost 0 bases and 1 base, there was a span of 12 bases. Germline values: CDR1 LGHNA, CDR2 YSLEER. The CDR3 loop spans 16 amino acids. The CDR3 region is CASSQDGPGTQETQYF. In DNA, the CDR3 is TGCGCCAGCAGCCAAGATGGTCCCGGGACCCAAGAGACCCAGTACTTC.

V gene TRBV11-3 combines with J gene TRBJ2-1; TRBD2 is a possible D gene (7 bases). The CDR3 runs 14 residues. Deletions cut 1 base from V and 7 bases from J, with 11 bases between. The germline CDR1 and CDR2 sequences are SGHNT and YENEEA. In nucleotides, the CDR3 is TGTGCCAGCAGCTTAGCGGGGGGCAGGAATGAGCAGTTCTTC. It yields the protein CASSLAGGRNEQFF.

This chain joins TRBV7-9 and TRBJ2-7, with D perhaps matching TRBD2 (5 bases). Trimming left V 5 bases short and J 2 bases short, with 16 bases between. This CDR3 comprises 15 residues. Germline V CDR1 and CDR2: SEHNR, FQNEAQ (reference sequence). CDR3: CASSPGVGLPYEQYF. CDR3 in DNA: TGTGCCAGCAGCCCCGGGGTGGGTCTACCCTACGAGCAGTACTTC.

For the CDR3, the DNA is TGTGCCAGCAGTGAAGTGCTTTACGAGCAGTACTTC. The encoded protein is CASSEVLYEQYF. The chain carries TRBV6-1 and TRBJ2-7, with D uncertain. The CDR3 length is 12 residues. The V gene's germline CDR1 is MNHNS and CDR2 SASEGT. Deletions cut 1 base from V and 4 bases from J, with 5 bases between.

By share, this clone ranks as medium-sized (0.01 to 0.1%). The CDR3 spells CASMRDTNQPQHF. The DNA for the CDR3 is TGTGCCAGCATGAGGGACACCAATCAGCCCCAGCATTTT. The genes are TRBV2 and TRBJ1-5; tentatively, D is TRBD1 (6 bases). This CDR3 is built from 13 residues. The germline V gene has CDR1 SNHLY and CDR2 FYNNEI. The V end lost 7 bases, the J end lost 3 bases, and 10 bases lay between the germline ends.

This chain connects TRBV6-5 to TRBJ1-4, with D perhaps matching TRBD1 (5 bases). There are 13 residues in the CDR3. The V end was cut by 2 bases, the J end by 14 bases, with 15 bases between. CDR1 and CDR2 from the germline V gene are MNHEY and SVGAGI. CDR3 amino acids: CASSYEPEGRLFF. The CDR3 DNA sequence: TGTGCCAGCAGTTACGAACCGGAGGGGCGGCTGTTTTTT.

CDR3 sequence: CASSSSVGTNTEAFF. The CDR3 DNA is TGTGCCAGCAGCTCGTCGGTCGGGACGAACACTGAAGCTTTCTTT. The chain couples TRBV5-6 to TRBJ1-1, with TRBD1 as a possible D gene (5 bases). V was pared by 3 bases and J by 1 base, with 13 bases between. The length of the CDR3 is 15 residues. Looked up from germline, CDR1 is SGHDT and CDR2 is YYEEEE.

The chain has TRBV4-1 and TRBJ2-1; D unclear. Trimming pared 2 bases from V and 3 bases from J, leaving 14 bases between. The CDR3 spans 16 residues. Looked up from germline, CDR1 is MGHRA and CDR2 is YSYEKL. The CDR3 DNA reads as TGCGCCAGCAGCCAATACGCTCCCTCTATCTACAATGAGCAGTTCTTC. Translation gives CASSQYAPSIYNEQFF.

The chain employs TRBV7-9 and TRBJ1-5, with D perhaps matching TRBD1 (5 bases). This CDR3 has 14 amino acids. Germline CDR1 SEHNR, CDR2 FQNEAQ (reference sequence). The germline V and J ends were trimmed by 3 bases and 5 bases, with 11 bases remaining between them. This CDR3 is CASSFYGGDQPQHF. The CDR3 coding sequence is TGTGCCAGCAGCTTTTACGGGGGGGATCAGCCCCAGCATTTT.

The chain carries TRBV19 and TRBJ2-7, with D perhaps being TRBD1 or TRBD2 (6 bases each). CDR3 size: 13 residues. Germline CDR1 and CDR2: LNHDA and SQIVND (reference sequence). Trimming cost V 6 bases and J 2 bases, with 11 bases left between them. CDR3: CASSEGGAYEQYF. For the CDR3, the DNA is TGTGCCAGTAGCGAGGGGGGAGCCTACGAGCAGTACTTC.

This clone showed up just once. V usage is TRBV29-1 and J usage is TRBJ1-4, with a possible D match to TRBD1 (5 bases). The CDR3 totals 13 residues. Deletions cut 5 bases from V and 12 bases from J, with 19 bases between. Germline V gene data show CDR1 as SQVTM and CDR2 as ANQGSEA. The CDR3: CSVLGGYWSQLFF. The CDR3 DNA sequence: TGCAGCGTTTTGGGGGGGTATTGGAGTCAACTGTTTTTT.

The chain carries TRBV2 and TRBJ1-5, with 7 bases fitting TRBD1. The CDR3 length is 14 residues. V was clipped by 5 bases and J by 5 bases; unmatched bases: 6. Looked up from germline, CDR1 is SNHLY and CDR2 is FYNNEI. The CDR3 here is CASSSDRVHQPQHF. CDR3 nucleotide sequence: TGTGCCAGCAGTTCCGACAGGGTCCATCAGCCCCAGCATTTT.

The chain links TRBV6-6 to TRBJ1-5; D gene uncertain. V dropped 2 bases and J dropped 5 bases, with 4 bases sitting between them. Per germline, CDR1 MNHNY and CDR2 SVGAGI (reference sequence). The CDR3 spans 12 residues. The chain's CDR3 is CASSYNDQPQHF. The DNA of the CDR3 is TGTGCCAGCAGTTACAACGATCAGCCCCAGCATTTT.

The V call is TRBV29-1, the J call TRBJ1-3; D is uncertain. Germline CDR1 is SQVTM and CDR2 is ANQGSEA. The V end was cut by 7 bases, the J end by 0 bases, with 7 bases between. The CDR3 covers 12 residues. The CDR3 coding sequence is TGCAGCGCCGATGACTCTGGAAACACCATATATTTT. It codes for CSADDSGNTIYF.

CDR3 residues: CASSIRVSGRGYGYTF. In nucleotides, the CDR3 is TGTGCCAGTAGTATAAGGGTTTCAGGACGGGGGTATGGCTACACCTTC. The chain recombines TRBV19 with TRBJ1-2; D may be TRBD1 (5 bases). Trimming stripped 2 bases from V and 5 bases from J, with 18 bases between. The V gene's germline CDR1 is LNHDA and CDR2 SQIVND (reference sequence). CDR3 size: 16 residues. The complete variable domain, with remaining parts taken from reference TRBV19 and TRBJ1-2, reads DGGITQSPKYLFRKEGQNVTLSCEQNLNHDAMYWYRQDPGQGLRLIYYSQIVNDFQKGDIAEGYSVSREKKESFPLTVTSAQKNPTAFYLCASSIRVSGRGYGYTFGSGTRLTVV.

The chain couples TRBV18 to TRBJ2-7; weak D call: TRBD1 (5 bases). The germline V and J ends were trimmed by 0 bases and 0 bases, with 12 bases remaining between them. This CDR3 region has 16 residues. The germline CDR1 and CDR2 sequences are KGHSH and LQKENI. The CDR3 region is CASSPPGRAASYEQYF. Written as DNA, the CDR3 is TGTGCCAGCTCACCACCGGGGCGCGCAGCCTCCTACGAGCAGTACTTC. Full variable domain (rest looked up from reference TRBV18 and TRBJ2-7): NAGVMQNPRHLVRRRGQEARLRCSPMKGHSHVYWYRQLPEEGLKFMVYLQKENIIDESGMPKERFSAEFPKEGPSILRIQQVVRGDSAAYFCASSPPGRAASYEQYFGPGTRLTVT.

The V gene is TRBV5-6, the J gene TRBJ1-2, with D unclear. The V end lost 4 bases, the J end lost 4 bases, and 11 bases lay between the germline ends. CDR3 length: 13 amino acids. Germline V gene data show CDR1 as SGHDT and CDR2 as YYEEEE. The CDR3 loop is CASSPDGVYGYTF. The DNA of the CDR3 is TGTGCCAGCAGCCCGGACGGGGTCTATGGCTACACCTTC.

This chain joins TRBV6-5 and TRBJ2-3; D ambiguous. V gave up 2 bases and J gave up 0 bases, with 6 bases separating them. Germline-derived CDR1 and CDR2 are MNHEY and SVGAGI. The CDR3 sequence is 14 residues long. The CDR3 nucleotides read TGTGCCAGCAGTTACGGACGGAGCACAGATACGCAGTATTTT. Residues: CASSYGRSTDTQYF.

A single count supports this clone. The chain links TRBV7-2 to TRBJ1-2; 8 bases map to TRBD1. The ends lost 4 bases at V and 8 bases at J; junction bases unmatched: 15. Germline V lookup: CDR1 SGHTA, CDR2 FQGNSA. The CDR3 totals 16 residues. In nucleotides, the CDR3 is TGTGCCAGCAGCTCGCAAGGTGGACTGGGACAGGAGGGCTACACCTTC. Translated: CASSSQGGLGQEGYTF.

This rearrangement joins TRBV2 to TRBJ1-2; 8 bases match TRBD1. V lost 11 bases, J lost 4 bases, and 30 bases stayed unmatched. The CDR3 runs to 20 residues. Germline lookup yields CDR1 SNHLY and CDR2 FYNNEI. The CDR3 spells CAGTFSGGQGAPRRGYGYTF. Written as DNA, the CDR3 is TGTGCCGGGACTTTCTCAGGTGGACAGGGCGCCCCAAGACGAGGCTATGGCTACACCTTC. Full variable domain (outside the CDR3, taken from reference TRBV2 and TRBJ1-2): EPEVTQTPSHQVTQMGQEVILRCVPISNHLYFYWYRQILGQKVEFLVSFYNNEISEKSEIFDDQFSVERPDGSNFTLKIRSTKLEDSAMYFCAGTFSGGQGAPRRGYGYTFGSGTRLTVV.

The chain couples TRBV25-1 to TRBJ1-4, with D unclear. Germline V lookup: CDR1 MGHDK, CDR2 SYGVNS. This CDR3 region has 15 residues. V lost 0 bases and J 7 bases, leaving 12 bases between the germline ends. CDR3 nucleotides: TGTGCCAGCAGTGAATATCGAGGTCTGGGTGAAAAACTGTTTTTT. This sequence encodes CASSEYRGLGEKLFF.

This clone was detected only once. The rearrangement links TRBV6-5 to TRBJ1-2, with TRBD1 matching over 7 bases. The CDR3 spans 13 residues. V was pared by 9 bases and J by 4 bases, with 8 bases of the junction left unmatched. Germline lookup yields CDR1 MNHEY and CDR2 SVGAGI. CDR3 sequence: CASKLRDSYGYTF. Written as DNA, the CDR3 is TGTGCCAGTAAACTCCGGGACAGCTATGGCTACACCTTC.